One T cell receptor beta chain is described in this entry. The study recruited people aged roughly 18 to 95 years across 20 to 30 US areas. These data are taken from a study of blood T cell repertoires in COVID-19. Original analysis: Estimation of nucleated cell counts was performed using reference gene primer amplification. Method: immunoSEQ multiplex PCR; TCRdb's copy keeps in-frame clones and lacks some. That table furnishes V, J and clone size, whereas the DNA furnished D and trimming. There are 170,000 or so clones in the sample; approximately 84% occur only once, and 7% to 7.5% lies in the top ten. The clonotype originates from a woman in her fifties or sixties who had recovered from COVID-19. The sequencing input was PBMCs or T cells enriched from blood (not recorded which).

In nucleotides, the CDR3 is TGTGCCAGCAGTAGAAGCGTCCCTTTCTTT. Translating it yields CASSRSVPFF. The chain carries TRBV2 and TRBJ1-1; D is unresolved. Trimming took off 5 bases at V and 12 bases at J, with 10 bases between the two ends. The CDR3 loop spans 10 amino acids. Germline-derived CDR1 and CDR2 are SNHLY and FYNNEI. The variable domain in full, completed from reference TRBV2 and TRBJ1-1, reads EPEVTQTPSHQVTQMGQEVILRCVPISNHLYFYWYRQILGQKVEFLVSFYNNEISEKSEIFDDQFSVERPDGSNFTLKIRSTKLEDSAMYFCASSRSVPFFGQGTRLTVV.